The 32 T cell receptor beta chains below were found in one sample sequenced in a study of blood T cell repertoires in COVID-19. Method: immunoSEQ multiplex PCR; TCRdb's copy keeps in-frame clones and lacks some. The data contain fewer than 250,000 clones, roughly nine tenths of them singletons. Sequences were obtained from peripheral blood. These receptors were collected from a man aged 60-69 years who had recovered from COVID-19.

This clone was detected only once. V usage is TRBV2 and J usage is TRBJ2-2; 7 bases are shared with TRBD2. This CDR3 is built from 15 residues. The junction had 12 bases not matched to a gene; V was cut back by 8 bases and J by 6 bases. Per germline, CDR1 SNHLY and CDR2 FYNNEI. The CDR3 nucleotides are TGTGCCAGCGTCCTAGCTCCGGGGAGGGCCGGGGAGCTGTTTTTT. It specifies CASVLAPGRAGELFF. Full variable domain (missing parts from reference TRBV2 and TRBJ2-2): EPEVTQTPSHQVTQMGQEVILRCVPISNHLYFYWYRQILGQKVEFLVSFYNNEISEKSEIFDDQFSVERPDGSNFTLKIRSTKLEDSAMYFCASVLAPGRAGELFFGEGSRLTVL.

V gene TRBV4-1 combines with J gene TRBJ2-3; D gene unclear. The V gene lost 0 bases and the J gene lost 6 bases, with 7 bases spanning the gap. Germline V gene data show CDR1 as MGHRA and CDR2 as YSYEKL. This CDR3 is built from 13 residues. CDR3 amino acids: CASSQDRQDTQYF. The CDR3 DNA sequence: TGCGCCAGCAGCCAAGACCGCCAGGATACGCAGTATTTT.

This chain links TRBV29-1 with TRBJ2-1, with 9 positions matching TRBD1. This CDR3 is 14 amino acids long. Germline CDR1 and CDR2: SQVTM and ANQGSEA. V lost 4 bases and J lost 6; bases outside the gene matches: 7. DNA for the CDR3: TGCAGCGTTGGGGGGGGACAGGGAAGCAATGAGCAGTTCTTC. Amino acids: CSVGGGQGSNEQFF.

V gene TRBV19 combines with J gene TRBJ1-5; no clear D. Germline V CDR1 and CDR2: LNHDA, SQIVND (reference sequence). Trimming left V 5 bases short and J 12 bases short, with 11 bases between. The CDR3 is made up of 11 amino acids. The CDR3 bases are TGTGCCAGTAGTGTCCTCGGAGTCCAGCATTTT. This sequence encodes CASSVLGVQHF.

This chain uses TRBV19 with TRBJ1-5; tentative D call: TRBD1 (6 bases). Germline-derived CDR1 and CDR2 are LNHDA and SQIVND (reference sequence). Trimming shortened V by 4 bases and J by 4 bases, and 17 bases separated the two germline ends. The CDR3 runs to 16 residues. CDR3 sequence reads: CASSKTAGANNQPQHF. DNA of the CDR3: TGTGCCAGTAGTAAAACCGCAGGGGCAAATAATCAGCCCCAGCATTTT.

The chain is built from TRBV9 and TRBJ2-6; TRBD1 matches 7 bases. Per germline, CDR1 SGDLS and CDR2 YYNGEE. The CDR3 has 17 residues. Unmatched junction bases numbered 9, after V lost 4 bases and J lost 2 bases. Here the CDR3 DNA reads TGTGCCAGCAGCCCGACCGGGACAGTTACTGGGGCCAACGTCCTGACTTTC. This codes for CASSPTGTVTGANVLTF.

CDR3 protein: CASSLVLAGGQDTQYF. CDR3 nucleotides: TGCGCCAGCAGCTTGGTGCTAGCGGGGGGCCAAGATACGCAGTATTTT. The chain couples TRBV5-1 to TRBJ2-3, with TRBD2 matching 11 bases. The CDR3 length is 16 residues. The V gene end was trimmed by 0 bases and the J gene end by 5 bases; junction bases not matched to a gene: 5. Germline CDR1 reads SGHRS; CDR2 reads YFSETQ.

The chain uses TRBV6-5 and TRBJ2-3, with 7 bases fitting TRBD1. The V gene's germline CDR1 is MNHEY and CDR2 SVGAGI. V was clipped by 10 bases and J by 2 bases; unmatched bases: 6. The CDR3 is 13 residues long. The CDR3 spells CANRDRFTDTQYF. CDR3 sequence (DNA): TGTGCCAACCGGGACAGATTCACAGATACGCAGTATTTT.

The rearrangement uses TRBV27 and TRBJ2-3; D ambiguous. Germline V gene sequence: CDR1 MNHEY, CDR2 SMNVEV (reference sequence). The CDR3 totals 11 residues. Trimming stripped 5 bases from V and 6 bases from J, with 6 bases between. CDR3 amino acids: CASSQRDTQYF. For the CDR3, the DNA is TGTGCCAGCAGTCAACGGGATACGCAGTATTTT.

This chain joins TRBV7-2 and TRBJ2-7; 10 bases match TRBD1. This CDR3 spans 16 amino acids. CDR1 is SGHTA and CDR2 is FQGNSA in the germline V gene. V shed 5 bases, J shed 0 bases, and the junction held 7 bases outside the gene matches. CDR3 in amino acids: CASSPWTGGDSYEQYF. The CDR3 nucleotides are TGTGCCAGCAGCCCTTGGACAGGGGGGGACTCCTACGAGCAGTACTTC.

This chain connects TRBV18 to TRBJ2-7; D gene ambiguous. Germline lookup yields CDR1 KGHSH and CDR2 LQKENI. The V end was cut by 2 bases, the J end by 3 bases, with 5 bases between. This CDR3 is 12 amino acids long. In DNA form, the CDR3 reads TGTGCCAGCTCACCAAACATCTACGAGCAGTACTTC. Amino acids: CASSPNIYEQYF.

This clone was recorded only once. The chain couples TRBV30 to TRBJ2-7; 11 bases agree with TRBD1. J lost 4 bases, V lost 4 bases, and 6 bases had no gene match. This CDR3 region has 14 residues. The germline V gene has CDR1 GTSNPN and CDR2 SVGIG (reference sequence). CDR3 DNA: TGTGCCTGGAACCTAGGACAGGGGGCGTACGAGCAGTACTTC. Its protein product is CAWNLGQGAYEQYF.

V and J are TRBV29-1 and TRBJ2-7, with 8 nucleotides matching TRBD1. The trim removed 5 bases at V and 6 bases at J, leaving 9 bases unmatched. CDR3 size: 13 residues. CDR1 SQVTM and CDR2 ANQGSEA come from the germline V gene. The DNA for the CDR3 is TGCAGCGTTAGAAGACAGGGGCTTGGCGAGCAGTACTTC. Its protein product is CSVRRQGLGEQYF.

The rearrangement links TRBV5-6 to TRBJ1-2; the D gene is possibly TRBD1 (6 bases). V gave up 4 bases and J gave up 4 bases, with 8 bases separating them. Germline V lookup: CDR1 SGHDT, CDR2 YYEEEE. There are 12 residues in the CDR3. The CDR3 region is CASSPDSYGYTF. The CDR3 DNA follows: TGTGCCAGCAGCCCGGACAGCTATGGCTACACCTTC.

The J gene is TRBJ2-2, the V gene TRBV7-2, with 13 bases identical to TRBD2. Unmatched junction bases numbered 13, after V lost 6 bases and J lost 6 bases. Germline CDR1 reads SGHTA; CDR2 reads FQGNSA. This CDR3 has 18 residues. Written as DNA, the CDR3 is TGTGCCAGCAGACCCTCCGTAGGACTAGCGGGAGTGGCCGGGGAGCTGTTTTTT. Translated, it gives CASRPSVGLAGVAGELFF. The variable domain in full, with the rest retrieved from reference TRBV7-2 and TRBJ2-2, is GAGVSQSPSNKVTEKGKDVELRCDPISGHTALYWYRQSLGQGLEFLIYFQGNSAPDKSGLPSDRFSAERTGGSVSTLTIQRTQQEDSAVYLCASRPSVGLAGVAGELFFGEGSRLTVL.

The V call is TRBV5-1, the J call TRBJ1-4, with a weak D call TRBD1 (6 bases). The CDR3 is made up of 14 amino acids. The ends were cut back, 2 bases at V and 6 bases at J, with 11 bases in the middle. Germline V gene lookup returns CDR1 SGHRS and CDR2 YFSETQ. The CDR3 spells CASSFRGADEKLFF. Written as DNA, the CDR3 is TGCGCCAGCAGCTTCCGGGGGGCGGATGAAAAACTGTTTTTT.

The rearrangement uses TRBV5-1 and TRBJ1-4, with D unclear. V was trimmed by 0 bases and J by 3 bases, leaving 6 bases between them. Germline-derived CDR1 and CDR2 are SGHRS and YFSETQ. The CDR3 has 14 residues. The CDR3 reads CASSLDSPNEKLFF. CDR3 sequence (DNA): TGCGCCAGCAGCTTGGACAGCCCTAATGAAAAACTGTTTTTT.

CDR3 sequence (DNA): TGTGCCAGCAGCTTTAGCGGGAGTGGCTACGAGCAGTACTTC. Translation: CASSFSGSGYEQYF. The chain employs TRBV7-6 and TRBJ2-7; 9 bases match TRBD2. The J segment lost 3 bases and the V segment lost 3 bases, leaving 3 bases of the junction unmatched. Germline V CDR1 and CDR2: SGHVS, FNYEAQ. The CDR3 loop spans 14 amino acids.

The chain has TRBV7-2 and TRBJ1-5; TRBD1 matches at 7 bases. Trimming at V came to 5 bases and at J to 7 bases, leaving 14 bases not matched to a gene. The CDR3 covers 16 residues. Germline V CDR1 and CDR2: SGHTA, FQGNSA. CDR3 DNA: TGTGCCAGCAGCCCGAGGAAGGGGGCGCATGACCAGCCCCAGCATTTT. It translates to CASSPRKGAHDQPQHF.

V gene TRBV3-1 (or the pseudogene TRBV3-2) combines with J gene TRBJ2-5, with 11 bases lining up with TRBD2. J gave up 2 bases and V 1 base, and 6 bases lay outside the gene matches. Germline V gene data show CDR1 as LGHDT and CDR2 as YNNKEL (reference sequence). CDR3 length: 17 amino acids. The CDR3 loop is CASSQGSLAGGQETQYF. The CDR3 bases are TGTGCCAGCAGCCAAGGTAGTCTAGCGGGAGGACAAGAGACCCAGTACTTC.

The CDR3 DNA follows: TGTGCCAGCAGTCCGCGGACAGGGGACTACGAGCAGTACTTC. It is translated as CASSPRTGDYEQYF. The V gene is TRBV28, the J gene TRBJ2-7; 9 bases fit TRBD1. J gave up 3 bases and V 5 bases, and 5 bases lay outside the gene matches. Per the germline V gene, CDR1 is MDHEN and CDR2 is SYDVKM. The CDR3 spans 14 residues.

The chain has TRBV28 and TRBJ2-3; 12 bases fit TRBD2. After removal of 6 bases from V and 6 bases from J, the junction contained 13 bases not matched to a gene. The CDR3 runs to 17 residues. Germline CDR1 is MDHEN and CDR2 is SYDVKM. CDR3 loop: CASSSSSGRADDDTQYF. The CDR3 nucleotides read TGTGCCAGCAGCTCCTCTAGCGGGAGGGCCGATGATGATACGCAGTATTTT.

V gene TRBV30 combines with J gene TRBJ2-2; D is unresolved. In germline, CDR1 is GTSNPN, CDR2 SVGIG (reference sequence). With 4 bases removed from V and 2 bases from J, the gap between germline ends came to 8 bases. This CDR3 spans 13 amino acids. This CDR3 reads CAWKLQNTGELFF. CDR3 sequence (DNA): TGTGCCTGGAAGTTACAAAACACCGGGGAGCTGTTTTTT.

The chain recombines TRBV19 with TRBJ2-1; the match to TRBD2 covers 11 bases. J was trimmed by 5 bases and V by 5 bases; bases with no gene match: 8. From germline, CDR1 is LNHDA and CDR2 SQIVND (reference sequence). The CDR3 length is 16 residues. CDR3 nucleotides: TGTGCCAGTAGTTCGAATAGCGGGAGGGGGGACAATGAGCAGTTCTTC. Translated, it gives CASSSNSGRGDNEQFF.

The CDR3 nucleotides are TGTGCCAGCAGTTTCCGCGGGACAGGGGGGAGAGAAAAACTGTTTTTT. Protein: CASSFRGTGGREKLFF. The rearrangement uses TRBV27 and TRBJ1-4; 11 positions agree with TRBD1. This CDR3 has 16 residues. The germline V gene encodes CDR1 MNHEY and CDR2 SMNVEV (reference sequence). V shed 3 bases and J 8 bases; nucleotides not matched to a gene: 8.

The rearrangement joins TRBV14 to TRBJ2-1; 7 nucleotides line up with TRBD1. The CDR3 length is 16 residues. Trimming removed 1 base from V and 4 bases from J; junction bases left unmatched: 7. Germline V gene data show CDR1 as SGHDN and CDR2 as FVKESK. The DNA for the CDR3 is TGTGCCAGCAGCCAAGGAGGGACAGCTTTTTACAATGAGCAGTTCTTC. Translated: CASSQGGTAFYNEQFF.

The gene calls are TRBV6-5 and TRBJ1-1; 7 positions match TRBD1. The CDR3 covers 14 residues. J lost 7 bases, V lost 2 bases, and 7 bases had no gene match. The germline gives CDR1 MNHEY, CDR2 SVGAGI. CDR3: CASSYGLGQLEAFF. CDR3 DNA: TGTGCCAGCAGTTACGGGCTGGGACAGCTTGAAGCTTTCTTT.

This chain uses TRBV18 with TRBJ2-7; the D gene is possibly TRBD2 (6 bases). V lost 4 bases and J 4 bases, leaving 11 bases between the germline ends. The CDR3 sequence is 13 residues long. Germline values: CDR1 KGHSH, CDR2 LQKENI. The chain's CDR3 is CASSQGTFYEQYF. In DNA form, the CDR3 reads TGTGCCAGCTCACAGGGGACTTTTTACGAGCAGTACTTC. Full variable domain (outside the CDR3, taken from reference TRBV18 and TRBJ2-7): NAGVMQNPRHLVRRRGQEARLRCSPMKGHSHVYWYRQLPEEGLKFMVYLQKENIIDESGMPKERFSAEFPKEGPSILRIQQVVRGDSAAYFCASSQGTFYEQYFGPGTRLTVT.

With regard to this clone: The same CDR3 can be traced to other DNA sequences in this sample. This chain's CDR3 is CSVTTGGNTEAFF. The CDR3 coding sequence is TGCAGCGTTACCACAGGGGGCAACACTGAAGCTTTCTTT. The rearrangement joins TRBV29-1 to TRBJ1-1, with 9 bases that match TRBD1. The germline V gene has CDR1 SQVTM and CDR2 ANQGSEA. Losses at the gene ends were 5 bases for V and 2 bases for J; bases not matched to a gene: 3. The CDR3 loop spans 13 amino acids.

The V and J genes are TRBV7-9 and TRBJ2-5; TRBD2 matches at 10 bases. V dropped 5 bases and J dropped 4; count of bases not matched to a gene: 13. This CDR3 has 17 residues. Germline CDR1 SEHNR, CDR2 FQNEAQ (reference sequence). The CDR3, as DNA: TGTGCCAGCAGCCCCGGACTAGCGGTGGCAACCCGAGAGACCCAGTACTTC. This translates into CASSPGLAVATRETQYF. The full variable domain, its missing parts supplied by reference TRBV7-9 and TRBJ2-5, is DTGVSQNPRHKITKRGQNVTFRCDPISEHNRLYWYRQTLGQGPEFLTYFQNEAQLEKSRLLSDRFSAERPKGSFSTLEIQRTEQGDSAMYLCASSPGLAVATRETQYFGPGTRLLVL.

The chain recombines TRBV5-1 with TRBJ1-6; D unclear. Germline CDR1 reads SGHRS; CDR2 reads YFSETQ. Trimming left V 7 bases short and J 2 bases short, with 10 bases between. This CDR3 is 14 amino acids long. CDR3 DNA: TGCGCCAGCCGAACGAGTACCTATAATTCACCCCTCCACTTT. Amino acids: CASRTSTYNSPLHF. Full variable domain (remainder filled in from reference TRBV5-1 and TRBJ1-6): KAGVTQTPRYLIKTRGQQVTLSCSPISGHRSVSWYQQTPGQGLQFLFEYFSETQRNKGNFPGRFSGRQFSNSRSEMNVSTLELGDSALYLCASRTSTYNSPLHFGNGTRLTVT.

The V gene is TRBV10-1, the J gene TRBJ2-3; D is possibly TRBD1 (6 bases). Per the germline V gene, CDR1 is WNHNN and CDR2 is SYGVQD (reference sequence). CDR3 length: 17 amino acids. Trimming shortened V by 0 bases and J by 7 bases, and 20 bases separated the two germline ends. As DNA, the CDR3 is TGCGCCAGCAGTGAGTCCAGCTTCCAGGGGATTATGAATACGCAGTATTTT. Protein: CASSESSFQGIMNTQYF.